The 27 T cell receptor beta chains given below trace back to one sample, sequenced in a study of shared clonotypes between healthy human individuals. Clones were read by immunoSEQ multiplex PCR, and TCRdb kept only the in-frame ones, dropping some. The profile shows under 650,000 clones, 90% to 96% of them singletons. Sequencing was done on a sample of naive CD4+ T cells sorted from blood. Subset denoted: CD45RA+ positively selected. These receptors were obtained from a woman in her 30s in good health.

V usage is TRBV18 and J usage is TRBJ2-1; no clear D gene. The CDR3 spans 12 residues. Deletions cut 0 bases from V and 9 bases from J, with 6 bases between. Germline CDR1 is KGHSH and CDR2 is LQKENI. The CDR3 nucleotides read TGTGCCAGCTCACCACCTGAGACTGAGCAGTTCTTC. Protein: CASSPPETEQFF.

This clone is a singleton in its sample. The CDR3 DNA follows: TGTGCCAGCAGGACGCAGAACACTGAAGCTTTCTTT. The encoded protein is CASRTQNTEAFF. This chain joins TRBV28 and TRBJ1-1; D ambiguous. V lost 6 bases and J 1 base, leaving 6 bases between the germline ends. This CDR3 is built from 12 residues. CDR1 is MDHEN, CDR2 SYDVKM, per germline.

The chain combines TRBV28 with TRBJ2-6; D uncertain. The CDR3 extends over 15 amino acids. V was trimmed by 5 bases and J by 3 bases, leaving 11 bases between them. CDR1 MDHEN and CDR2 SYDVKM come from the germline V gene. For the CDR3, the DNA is TGTGCCAGCAGTCCCATCAACGTTGGGGCCAACGTCCTGACTTTC. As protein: CASSPINVGANVLTF. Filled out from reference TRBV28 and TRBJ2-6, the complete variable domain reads DVKVTQSSRYLVKRTGEKVFLECVQDMDHENMFWYRQDPGLGLRLIYFSYDVKMKEKGDIPEGYSVSREKKERFSLILESASTNQTSMYLCASSPINVGANVLTFGAGSRLTVL.

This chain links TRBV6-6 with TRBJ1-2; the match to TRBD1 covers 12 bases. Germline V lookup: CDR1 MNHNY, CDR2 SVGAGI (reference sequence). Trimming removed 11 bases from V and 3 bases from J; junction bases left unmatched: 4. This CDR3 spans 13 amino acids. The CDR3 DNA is TGTGCCGTCGGGACAGGGGGCGACTATGGCTACACCTTC. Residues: CAVGTGGDYGYTF.

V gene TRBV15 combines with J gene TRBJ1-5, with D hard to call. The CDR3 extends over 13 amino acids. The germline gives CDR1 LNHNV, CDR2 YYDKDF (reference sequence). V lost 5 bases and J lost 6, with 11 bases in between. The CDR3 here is CATSWAEGQPQHF. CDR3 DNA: TGTGCCACCAGCTGGGCGGAAGGTCAGCCCCAGCATTTT.

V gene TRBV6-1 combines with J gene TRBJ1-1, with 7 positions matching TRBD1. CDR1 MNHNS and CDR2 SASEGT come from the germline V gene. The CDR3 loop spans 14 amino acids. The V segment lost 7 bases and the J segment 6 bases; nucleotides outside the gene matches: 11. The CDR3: CASIKDTGAPEAFF. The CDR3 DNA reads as TGTGCCAGCATCAAGGACACAGGGGCCCCTGAAGCTTTCTTT.

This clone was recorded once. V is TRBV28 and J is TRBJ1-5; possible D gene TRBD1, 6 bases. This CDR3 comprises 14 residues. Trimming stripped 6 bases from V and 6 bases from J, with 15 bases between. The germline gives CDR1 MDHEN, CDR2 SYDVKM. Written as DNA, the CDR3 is TGTGCCAGCAGGCTACAGGGAAGTGGTCAGCCCCAGCATTTT. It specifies CASRLQGSGQPQHF.

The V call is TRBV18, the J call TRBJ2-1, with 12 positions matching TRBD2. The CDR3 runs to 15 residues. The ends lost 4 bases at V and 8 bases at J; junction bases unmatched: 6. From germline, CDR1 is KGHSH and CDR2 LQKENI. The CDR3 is CASSQSSGRVDEQFF. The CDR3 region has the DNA TGTGCCAGCTCACAATCTAGCGGGAGGGTGGATGAGCAGTTCTTC. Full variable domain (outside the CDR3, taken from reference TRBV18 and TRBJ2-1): NAGVMQNPRHLVRRRGQEARLRCSPMKGHSHVYWYRQLPEEGLKFMVYLQKENIIDESGMPKERFSAEFPKEGPSILRIQQVVRGDSAAYFCASSQSSGRVDEQFFGPGTRLTVL.

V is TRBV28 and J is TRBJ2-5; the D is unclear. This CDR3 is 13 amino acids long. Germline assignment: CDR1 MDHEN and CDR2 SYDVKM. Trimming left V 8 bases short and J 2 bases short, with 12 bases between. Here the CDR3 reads CASLKSGQETQYF. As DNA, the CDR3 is TGTGCCAGCCTTAAGAGTGGGCAAGAGACCCAGTACTTC.

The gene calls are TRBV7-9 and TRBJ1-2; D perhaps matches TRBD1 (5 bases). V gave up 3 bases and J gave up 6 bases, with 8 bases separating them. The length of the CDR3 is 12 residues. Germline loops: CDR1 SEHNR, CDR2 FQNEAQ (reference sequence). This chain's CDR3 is CASSFLRDGYTF. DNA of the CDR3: TGTGCCAGCAGCTTCCTCAGGGATGGCTACACCTTC.

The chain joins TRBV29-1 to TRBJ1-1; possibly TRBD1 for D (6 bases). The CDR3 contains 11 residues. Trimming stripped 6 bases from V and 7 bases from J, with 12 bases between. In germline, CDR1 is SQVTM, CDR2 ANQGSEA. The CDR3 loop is CSVTGLGEAFF. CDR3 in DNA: TGCAGCGTGACAGGTCTGGGTGAAGCTTTCTTT. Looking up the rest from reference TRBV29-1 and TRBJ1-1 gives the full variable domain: SAVISQKPSRDICQRGTSLTIQCQVDSQVTMMFWYRQQPGQSLTLIATANQGSEATYESGFVIDKFPISRPNLTFSTLTVSNMSPEDSSIYLCSVTGLGEAFFGQGTRLTVV.

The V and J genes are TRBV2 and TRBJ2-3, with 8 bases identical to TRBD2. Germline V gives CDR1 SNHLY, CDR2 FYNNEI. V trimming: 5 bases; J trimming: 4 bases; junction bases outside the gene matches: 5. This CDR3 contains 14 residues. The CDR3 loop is CASSLGLASDTQYF. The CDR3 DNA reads TGTGCCAGCAGTCTCGGACTAGCTTCAGATACGCAGTATTTT.

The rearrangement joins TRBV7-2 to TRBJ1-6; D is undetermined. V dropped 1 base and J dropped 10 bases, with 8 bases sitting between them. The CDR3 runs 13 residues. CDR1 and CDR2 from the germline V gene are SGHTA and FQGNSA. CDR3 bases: TGTGCCAGCAGCTTAGGTATTCGCTCACCCCTCCACTTT. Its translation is CASSLGIRSPLHF.

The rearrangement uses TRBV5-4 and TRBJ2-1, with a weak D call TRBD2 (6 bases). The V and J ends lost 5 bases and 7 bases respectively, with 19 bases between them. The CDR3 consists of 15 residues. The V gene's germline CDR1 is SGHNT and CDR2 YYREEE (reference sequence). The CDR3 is CASSYSGQERNEQFF. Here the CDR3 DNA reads TGTGCCAGCAGTTATAGCGGCCAAGAAAGGAATGAGCAGTTCTTC.

CDR3 amino acids: CASTGTAYEQYF. For the CDR3, the DNA is TGTGCCAGCACCGGGACAGCCTACGAGCAGTACTTC. The rearrangement links TRBV28 to TRBJ2-7, with TRBD1 identical over 7 bases. The junction had 2 bases not matched to a gene; V was cut back by 7 bases and J by 2 bases. The CDR3 sequence is 12 residues long. CDR1 is MDHEN, CDR2 SYDVKM, per germline. Combining the CDR3 with reference TRBV28 and TRBJ2-7 gives the whole variable domain DVKVTQSSRYLVKRTGEKVFLECVQDMDHENMFWYRQDPGLGLRLIYFSYDVKMKEKGDIPEGYSVSREKKERFSLILESASTNQTSMYLCASTGTAYEQYFGPGTRLTVT.

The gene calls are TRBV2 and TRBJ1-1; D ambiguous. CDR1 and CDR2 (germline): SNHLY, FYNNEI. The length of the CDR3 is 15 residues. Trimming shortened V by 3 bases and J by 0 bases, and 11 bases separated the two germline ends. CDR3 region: CASSDRRTLNTEAFF. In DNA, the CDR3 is TGTGCCAGCAGTGATAGACGGACCTTGAACACTGAAGCTTTCTTT.

The CDR3 spells CASSPGGGIETQYF. The CDR3 nucleotides read TGTGCCAGCAGTCCGGGGGGAGGGATTGAGACCCAGTACTTC. The J gene is TRBJ2-5, the V gene TRBV2, with 7 bases identical to TRBD2. The CDR3 loop spans 14 amino acids. CDR1 is SNHLY and CDR2 is FYNNEI in the germline V gene. Germline trimming cut 5 bases from V and 5 bases from J; bases unmatched to any gene: 8.

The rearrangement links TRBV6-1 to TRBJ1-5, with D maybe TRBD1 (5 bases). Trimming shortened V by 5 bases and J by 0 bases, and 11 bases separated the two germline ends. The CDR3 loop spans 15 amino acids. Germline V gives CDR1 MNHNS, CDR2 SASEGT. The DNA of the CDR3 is TGTGCCAGCAGTTTACAGGTCCGTAGCAATCAGCCCCAGCATTTT. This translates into CASSLQVRSNQPQHF.

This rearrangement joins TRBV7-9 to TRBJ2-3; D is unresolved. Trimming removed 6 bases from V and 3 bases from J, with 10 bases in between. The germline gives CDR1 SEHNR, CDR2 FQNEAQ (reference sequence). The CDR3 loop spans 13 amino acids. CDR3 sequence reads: CASSRQFTDTQYF. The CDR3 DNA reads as TGTGCCAGCAGTCGACAATTTACAGATACGCAGTATTTT.

CDR3 sequence reads: CASSLYPALQYF. The CDR3 DNA is TGTGCCAGCAGCCTGTACCCAGCCCTACAGTACTTC. V and J are TRBV28 and TRBJ2-7; D ambiguous. This CDR3 is built from 12 residues. Germline CDR1 is MDHEN and CDR2 is SYDVKM. V lost 6 bases and J 10 bases, leaving 16 bases between the germline ends.

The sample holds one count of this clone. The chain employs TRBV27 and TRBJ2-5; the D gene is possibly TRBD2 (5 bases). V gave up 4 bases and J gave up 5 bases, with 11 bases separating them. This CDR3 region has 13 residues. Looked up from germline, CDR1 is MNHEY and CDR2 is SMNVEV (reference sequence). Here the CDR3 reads CASSWGAGETQYF. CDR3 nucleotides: TGTGCCAGCAGTTGGGGAGCTGGGGAGACCCAGTACTTC.

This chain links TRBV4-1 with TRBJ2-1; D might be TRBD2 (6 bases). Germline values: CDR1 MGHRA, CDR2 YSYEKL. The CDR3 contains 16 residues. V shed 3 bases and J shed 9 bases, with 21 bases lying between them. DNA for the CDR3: TGCGCCAGCAGCCACGAGAGGAGGGCCATGAGGGGTGAGCAGTTCTTC. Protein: CASSHERRAMRGEQFF.

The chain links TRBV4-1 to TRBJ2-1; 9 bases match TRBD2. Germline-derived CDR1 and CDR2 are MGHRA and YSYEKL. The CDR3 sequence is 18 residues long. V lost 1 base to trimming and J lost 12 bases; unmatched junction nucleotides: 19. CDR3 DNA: TGCGCCAGCAGCCAAGGGGGGACGATCGGGCTAGCGGGATTGGTGCAGTTCTTC. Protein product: CASSQGGTIGLAGLVQFF.

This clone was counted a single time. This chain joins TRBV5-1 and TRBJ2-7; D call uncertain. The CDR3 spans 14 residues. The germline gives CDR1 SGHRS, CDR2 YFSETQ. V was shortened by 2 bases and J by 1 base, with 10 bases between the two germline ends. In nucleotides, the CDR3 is TGCGCCAGCAGCTTCGAAAGGGCTTCCTACGAGCAGTACTTC. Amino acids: CASSFERASYEQYF.

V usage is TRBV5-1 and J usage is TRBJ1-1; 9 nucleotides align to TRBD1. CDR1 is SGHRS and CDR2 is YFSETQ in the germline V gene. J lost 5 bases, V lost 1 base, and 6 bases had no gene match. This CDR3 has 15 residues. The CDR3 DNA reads TGCGCCAGCAGCTTGTGGCGGACAGGGGTTACTGAAGCTTTCTTT. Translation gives CASSLWRTGVTEAFF.

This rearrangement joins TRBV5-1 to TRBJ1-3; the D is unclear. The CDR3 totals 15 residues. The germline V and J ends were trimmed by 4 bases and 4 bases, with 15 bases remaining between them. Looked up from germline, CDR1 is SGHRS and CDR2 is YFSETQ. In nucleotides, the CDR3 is TGCGCCAGCAGCCCTCTGTCCCTGGACGGAAACACCATATATTTT. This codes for CASSPLSLDGNTIYF.

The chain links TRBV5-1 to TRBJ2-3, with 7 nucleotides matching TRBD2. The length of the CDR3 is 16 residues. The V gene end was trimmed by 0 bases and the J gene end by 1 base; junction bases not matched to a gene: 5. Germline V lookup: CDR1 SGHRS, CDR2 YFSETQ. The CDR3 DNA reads TGCGCCAGCAGCTTGGGGGGCGGGAGAGGCACAGATACGCAGTATTTT. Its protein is CASSLGGGRGTDTQYF.